The sequence of this T cell receptor beta chain was determined in a study of blood T cells in healthy people across ages. Findings and caveats of the study: A greater number of naive CD4+ cells and higher diversity distinguished long-lived donors from aged donors.

A word on this clonotype: No antigen is known for it.

A sample-barcoded 5' primer and a J-beta primer mix were used in a second PCR of about 7 to 12 cycles. TCRdb itself ran the 5' RACE reads through MiXCR, one entry per CDR3 protein. Of some 1.5 million distinct CDR3 sequences in the sample, approximately 39% are singletons; the top ten hold approximately 4.1%. CDR1 and CDR2 (germline): SNHLY, FYNNEI. Trimming stripped 9 bases from V and 0 bases from J, with 10 bases between. This CDR3 contains 13 residues. The chain has TRBV2 and TRBJ2-3; D unclear. The TCR originated in a woman under 30 in good health. Sequenced: blood. The CDR3 loop is CARGETSTDTQYF. In DNA form, the CDR3 reads TGTGCCAGGGGTGAGACGAGCACAGATACGCAGTATTTT.